The 10 T cell receptor beta chains below were found in one sample sequenced in a study of identical twins. TCRdb fed the 5' RACE reads into MiXCR, producing one record per CDR3 protein. The sample carries 240,000 or so distinct CDR3 sequences, roughly a tenth recorded once. Sequencing input: memory T cells sorted from blood. The receptor source for this set is a man between 45 and 60 years old in good health.

This clonotype was seen many times. V is TRBV5-5 and J is TRBJ2-5, with D possibly being TRBD2 (6 bases). The V end was cut by 4 bases, the J end by 2 bases, with 15 bases between. The V gene's germline CDR1 is SGHKS and CDR2 YYEKEE (reference sequence). The CDR3 covers 15 residues. The CDR3 DNA sequence: TGTGCCAGCAGCCTGGGACGGGGGTTTCAAGAGACCCAGTACTTC. Encoded protein: CASSLGRGFQETQYF.

This clonotype was seen ten or more times. The chain links TRBV27 to TRBJ2-1; TRBD2 matches 9 bases. The CDR3 consists of 19 residues. V shed 3 bases, J shed 0 bases, and the junction held 12 bases outside the gene matches. The germline CDR1 and CDR2 sequences are MNHEY and SMNVEV (reference sequence). CDR3 bases: TGTGCCAGCAGTTTGCGAGGGGCTCGCGGGAGGGCCTCCTACAATGAGCAGTTCTTC. Amino acid sequence: CASSLRGARGRASYNEQFF.

This chain joins TRBV29-1 and TRBJ2-2, with 10 bases fitting TRBD1. Trimming cost V 4 bases and J 6 bases; bases outside gene matches: 2. The germline V gene has CDR1 SQVTM and CDR2 ANQGSEA. The CDR3 runs to 13 residues. CDR3 bases: TGCAGCGTTGGGACAGGGGGTTCCGGGGAGCTGTTTTTT. The encoded protein is CSVGTGGSGELFF.

The J gene is TRBJ2-5, the V gene TRBV2; D may be TRBD2 (5 bases). V was clipped by 5 bases and J by 8 bases, with 15 bases between them. Germline V lookup: CDR1 SNHLY, CDR2 FYNNEI. The CDR3 has 13 amino acids. CDR3 coding DNA: TGTGCCAGCAGTTACGGGAATTGGATTACCCAGTACTTC. Translation gives CASSYGNWITQYF.

This clonotype came up a few times. The V gene is TRBV5-1, the J gene TRBJ2-3; D is undetermined. Looked up from germline, CDR1 is SGHRS and CDR2 is YFSETQ. V gave up 0 bases and J gave up 3 bases, with 8 bases separating them. The CDR3 length is 14 residues. The CDR3 protein is CASSLEYGTDTQYF. For the CDR3, the DNA is TGCGCCAGCAGCTTGGAATACGGAACAGATACGCAGTATTTT.

This clonotype was counted many times. The rearrangement uses TRBV15 and TRBJ2-7; the match to TRBD2 covers 8 bases. The germline CDR1 and CDR2 sequences are LNHNV and YYDKDF (reference sequence). The CDR3 consists of 17 residues. The J segment lost 6 bases and the V segment lost 0 bases, leaving 13 bases of the junction unmatched. This chain's CDR3 is CATSRDRRREAPREQYF. The DNA of the CDR3 is TGTGCCACCAGCAGAGATAGGAGGCGGGAGGCCCCTCGCGAGCAGTACTTC.

The CDR3: CASSRIGQGTGELFF. The CDR3 nucleotides read TGTGCCAGCAGCCGTATAGGACAGGGCACCGGGGAGCTGTTTTTT. The chain combines TRBV7-9 with TRBJ2-2; TRBD1 matches 8 bases. CDR1 and CDR2 from the germline V gene are SEHNR and FQNEAQ (reference sequence). J was trimmed by 4 bases and V by 5 bases; bases with no gene match: 6. This CDR3 is 15 amino acids long.

This clonotype was detected many times. This chain's CDR3 is CASSFWGTATTSMVQFF. In DNA form, the CDR3 reads TGTGCCAGCAGTTTTTGGGGGACAGCTACTACCTCAATGGTGCAGTTCTTC. This chain uses TRBV12-3 or TRBV12-4 with TRBJ2-1, with TRBD1 matching 7 bases. The junction had 20 bases not matched to a gene; V was cut back by 3 bases and J by 12 bases. CDR3 length: 17 residues.

The genes are TRBV7-9 and TRBJ2-5; 7 bases align to TRBD2. CDR1 is SEHNR and CDR2 is FQNEAQ in the germline V gene (reference sequence). The CDR3 contains 13 residues. V was pared by 1 base and J by 9 bases, with 5 bases of the junction left unmatched. The DNA for the CDR3 is TGTGCCAGCAGCTTAGACCTGGCGGGGGCCCAGTACTTC. Amino acid sequence: CASSLDLAGAQYF.

This clonotype was seen a handful of times. The chain employs TRBV20-1 and TRBJ1-6, with TRBD1 as a possible D gene (5 bases). Germline V gene sequence: CDR1 DFQATT, CDR2 SNEGSKA (reference sequence). The CDR3 consists of 13 residues. Trimming took off 4 bases at V and 7 bases at J, with 11 bases between the two ends. The CDR3 DNA follows: TGCAGTGCTAAGGGGACTGAGAATTCACCCCTCCACTTT. It translates to CSAKGTENSPLHF.